This T cell receptor (beta chain) was documented in a study of identical twins. Overall study findings and caveats: Model-predicted out-of-frame TCR alpha sharing fell below observed values in monozygotic twins.

The CDR3 covers 13 residues. V was trimmed by 7 bases and J by 1 base, leaving 10 bases between them. The cDNA had a unique molecular identifier and a template-switch universal primer site. TCRdb reprocessed the 5' RACE reads via MiXCR and lists one record per CDR3 protein. This repertoire shows 450,000 to 600,000 distinct CDR3 sequences, approximately 20% found once; its top ten account for 0.4% to 0.6%. This clonotype was detected many times. What it binds is not known. The same specimen was also included in a second study, on yellow fever vaccine responses in identical twins.

This chain uses TRBV12-3 or TRBV12-4 with TRBJ1-1; possibly TRBD1 for D (5 bases). The sample taken for sequencing was CD4+ T cells sorted from blood. This clonotype was sampled from a woman under 30 in good health. CDR3 region: CASTLDRNTEAFF. The CDR3 DNA follows: TGTGCCAGCACCCTCGACAGGAACACTGAAGCTTTCTTT.